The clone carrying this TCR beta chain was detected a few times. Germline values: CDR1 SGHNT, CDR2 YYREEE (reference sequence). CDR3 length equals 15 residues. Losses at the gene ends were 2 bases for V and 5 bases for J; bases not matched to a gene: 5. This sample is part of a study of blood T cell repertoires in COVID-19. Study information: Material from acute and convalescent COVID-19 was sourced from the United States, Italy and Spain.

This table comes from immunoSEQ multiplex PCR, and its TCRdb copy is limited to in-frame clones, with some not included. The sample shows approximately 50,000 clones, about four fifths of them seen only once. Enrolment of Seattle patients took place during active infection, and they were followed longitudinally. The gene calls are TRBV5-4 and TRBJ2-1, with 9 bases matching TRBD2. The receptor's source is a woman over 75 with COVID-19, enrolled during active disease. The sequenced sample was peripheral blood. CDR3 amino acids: CASSLQLAGNNEQFF. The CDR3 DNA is TGTGCCAGCAGCTTACAACTAGCGGGTAACAATGAGCAGTTCTTC.